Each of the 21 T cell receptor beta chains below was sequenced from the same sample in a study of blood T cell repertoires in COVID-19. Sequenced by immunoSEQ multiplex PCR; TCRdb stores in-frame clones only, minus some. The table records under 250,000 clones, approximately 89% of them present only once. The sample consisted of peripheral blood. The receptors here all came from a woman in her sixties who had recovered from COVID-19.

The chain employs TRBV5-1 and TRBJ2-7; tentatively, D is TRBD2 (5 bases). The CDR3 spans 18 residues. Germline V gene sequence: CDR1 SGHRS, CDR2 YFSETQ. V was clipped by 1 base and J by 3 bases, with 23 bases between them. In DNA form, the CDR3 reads TGCGCCAGCAGCTTGAGAGGGTCAGGCTCGAGTCGCTTCTACGAGCAGTACTTC. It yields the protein CASSLRGSGSSRFYEQYF.

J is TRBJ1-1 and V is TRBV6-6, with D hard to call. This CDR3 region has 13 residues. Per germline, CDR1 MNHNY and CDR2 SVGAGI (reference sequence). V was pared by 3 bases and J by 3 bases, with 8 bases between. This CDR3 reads CASSYEGYTEAFF. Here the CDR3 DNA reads TGTGCCAGCAGTTATGAGGGCTACACTGAAGCTTTCTTT.

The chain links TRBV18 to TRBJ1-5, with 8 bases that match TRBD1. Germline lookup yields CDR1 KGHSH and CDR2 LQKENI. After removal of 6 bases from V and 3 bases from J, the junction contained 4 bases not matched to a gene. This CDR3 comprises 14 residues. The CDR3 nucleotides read TGTGCCAGCTCCGGACAGGGAGACAATCAGCCCCAGCATTTT. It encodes CASSGQGDNQPQHF.

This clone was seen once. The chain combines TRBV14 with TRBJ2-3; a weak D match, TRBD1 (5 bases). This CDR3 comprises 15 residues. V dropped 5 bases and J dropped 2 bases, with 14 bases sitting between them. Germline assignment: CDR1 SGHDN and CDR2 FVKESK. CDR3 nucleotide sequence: TGTGCCAGCAGCGGGGCCCAACTTTACACAGATACGCAGTATTTT. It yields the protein CASSGAQLYTDTQYF.

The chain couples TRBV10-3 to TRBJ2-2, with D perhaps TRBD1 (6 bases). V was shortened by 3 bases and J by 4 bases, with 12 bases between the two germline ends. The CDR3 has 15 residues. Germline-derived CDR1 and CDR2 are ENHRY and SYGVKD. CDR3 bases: TGTGCCATCAGTGATCAGGGGTTGACCACCGGGGAGCTGTTTTTT. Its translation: CAISDQGLTTGELFF.

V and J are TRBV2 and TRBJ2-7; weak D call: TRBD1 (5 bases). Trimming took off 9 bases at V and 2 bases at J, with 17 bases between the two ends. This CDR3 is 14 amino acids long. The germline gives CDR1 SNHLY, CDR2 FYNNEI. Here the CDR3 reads CARYEPGQTYEQYF. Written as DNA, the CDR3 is TGTGCCAGATACGAGCCCGGACAAACCTACGAGCAGTACTTC.

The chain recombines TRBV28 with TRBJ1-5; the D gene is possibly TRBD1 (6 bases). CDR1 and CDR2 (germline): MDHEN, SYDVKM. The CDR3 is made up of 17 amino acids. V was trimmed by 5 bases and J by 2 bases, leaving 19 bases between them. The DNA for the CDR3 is TGTGCCAGCAGTCTAAGGCCACAGGGTACGGGCAATCAGCCCCAGCATTTT. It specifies CASSLRPQGTGNQPQHF.

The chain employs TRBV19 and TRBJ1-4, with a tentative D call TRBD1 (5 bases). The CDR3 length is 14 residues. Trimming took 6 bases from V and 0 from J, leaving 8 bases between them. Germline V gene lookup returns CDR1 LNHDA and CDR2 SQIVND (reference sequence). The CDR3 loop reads CASSLGATNEKLFF. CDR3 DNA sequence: TGTGCCAGTAGCTTAGGGGCAACTAATGAAAAACTGTTTTTT. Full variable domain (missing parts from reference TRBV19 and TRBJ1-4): DGGITQSPKYLFRKEGQNVTLSCEQNLNHDAMYWYRQDPGQGLRLIYYSQIVNDFQKGDIAEGYSVSREKKESFPLTVTSAQKNPTAFYLCASSLGATNEKLFFGSGTQLSVL.

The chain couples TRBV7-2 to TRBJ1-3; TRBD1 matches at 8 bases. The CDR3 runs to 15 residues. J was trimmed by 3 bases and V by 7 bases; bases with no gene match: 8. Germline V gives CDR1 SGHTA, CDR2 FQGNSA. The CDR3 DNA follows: TGTGCCAGCACCCCTGGGACAGGCCTTGGAAACACCATATATTTT. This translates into CASTPGTGLGNTIYF.

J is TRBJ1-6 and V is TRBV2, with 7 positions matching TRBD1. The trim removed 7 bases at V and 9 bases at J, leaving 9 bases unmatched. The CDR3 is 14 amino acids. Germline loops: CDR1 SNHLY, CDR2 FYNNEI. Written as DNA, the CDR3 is TGTGCCAGCACCGCTCCCAGGGGGAGTTCACCCCTCCACTTT. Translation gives CASTAPRGSSPLHF.

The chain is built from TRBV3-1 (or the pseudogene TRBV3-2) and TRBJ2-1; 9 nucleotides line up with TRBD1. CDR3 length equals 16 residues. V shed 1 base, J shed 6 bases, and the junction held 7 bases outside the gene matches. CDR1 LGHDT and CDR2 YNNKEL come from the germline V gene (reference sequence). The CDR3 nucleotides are TGTGCCAGCAGCCAAGTAGGGGACAGGGCCTCCAATGAGCAGTTCTTC. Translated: CASSQVGDRASNEQFF.

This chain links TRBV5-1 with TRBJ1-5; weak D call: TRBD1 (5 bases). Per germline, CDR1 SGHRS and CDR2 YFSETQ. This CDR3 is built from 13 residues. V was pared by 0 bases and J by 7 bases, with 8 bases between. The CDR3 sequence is CASSLGEGQPQHF. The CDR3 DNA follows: TGCGCCAGCAGCTTGGGGGAGGGGCAGCCCCAGCATTTT.

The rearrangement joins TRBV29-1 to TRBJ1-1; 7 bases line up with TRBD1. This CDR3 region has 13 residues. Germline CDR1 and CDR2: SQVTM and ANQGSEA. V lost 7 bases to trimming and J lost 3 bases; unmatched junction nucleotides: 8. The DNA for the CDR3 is TGCAGCGGTTACAGGGGTCGGGACACTGAAGCTTTCTTT. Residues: CSGYRGRDTEAFF.

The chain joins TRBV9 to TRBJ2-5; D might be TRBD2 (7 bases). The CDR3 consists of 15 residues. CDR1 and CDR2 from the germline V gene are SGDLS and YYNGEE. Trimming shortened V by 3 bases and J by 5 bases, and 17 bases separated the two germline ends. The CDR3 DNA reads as TGTGCCAGCAGCGCCCAAGTTGGCGGGGGCGAGACCCAGTACTTC. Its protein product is CASSAQVGGGETQYF. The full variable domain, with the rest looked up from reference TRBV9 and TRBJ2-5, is DSGVTQTPKHLITATGQRVTLRCSPRSGDLSVYWYQQSLDQGLQFLIQYYNGEERAKGNILERFSAQQFPDLHSELNLSSLELGDSALYFCASSAQVGGGETQYFGPGTRLLVL.

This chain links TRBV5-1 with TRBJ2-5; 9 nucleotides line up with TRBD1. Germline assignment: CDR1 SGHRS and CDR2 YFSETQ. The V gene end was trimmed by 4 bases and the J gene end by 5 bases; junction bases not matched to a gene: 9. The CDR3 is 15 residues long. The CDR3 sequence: CASSKTGGLEETQYF. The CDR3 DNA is TGCGCCAGCAGCAAGACAGGGGGTCTGGAGGAGACCCAGTACTTC.

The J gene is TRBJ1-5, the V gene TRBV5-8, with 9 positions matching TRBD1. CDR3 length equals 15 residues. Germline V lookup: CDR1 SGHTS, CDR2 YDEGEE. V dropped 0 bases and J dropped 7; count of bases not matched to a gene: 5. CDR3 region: CASSLVQGAQQPQHF. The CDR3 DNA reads TGTGCCAGCAGCTTGGTACAGGGGGCTCAACAGCCCCAGCATTTT.

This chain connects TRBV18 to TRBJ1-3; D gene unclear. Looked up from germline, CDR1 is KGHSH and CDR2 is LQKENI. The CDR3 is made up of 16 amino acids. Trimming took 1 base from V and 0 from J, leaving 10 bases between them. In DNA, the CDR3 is TGTGCCAGCTCACCACAAATTACGAGCTCTGGAAACACCATATATTTT. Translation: CASSPQITSSGNTIYF.

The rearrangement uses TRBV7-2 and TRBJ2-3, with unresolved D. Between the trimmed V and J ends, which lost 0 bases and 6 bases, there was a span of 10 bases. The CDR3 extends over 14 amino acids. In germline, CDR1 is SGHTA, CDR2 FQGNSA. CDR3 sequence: CASSLALEADTQYF. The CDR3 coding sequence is TGTGCCAGCAGCTTAGCCCTTGAGGCCGATACGCAGTATTTT. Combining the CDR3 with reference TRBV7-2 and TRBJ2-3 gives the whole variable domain GAGVSQSPSNKVTEKGKDVELRCDPISGHTALYWYRQSLGQGLEFLIYFQGNSAPDKSGLPSDRFSAERTGGSVSTLTIQRTQQEDSAVYLCASSLALEADTQYFGPGTRLTVL.

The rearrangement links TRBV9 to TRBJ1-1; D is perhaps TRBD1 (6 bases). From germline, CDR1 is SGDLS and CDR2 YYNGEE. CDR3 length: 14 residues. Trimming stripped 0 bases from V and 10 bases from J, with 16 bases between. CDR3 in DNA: TGTGCCAGCAGCGTAGGGATGCAGGGGCGAGGAGCTTTCTTT. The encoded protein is CASSVGMQGRGAFF.

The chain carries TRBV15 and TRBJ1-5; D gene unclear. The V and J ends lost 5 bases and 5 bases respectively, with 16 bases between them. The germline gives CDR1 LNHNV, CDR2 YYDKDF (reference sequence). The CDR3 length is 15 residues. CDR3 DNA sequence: TGTGCCACCAGCCTCCTCGGAGGGAGGGATCAGCCCCAGCATTTT. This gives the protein CATSLLGGRDQPQHF. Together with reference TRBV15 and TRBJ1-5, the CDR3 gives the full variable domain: DAMVIQNPRYQVTQFGKPVTLSCSQTLNHNVMYWYQQKSSQAPKLLFHYYDKDFNNEADTPDNFQSRRPNTSFCFLDIRSPGLGDTAMYLCATSLLGGRDQPQHFGDGTRLSIL.

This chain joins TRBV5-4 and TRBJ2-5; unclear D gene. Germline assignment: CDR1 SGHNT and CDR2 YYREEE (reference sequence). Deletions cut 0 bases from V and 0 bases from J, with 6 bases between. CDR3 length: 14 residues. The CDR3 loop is CASSLDRYQETQYF. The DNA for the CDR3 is TGTGCCAGCAGCTTGGACCGGTACCAAGAGACCCAGTACTTC.